The 21 T cell receptor beta chains listed next were all sequenced from one sample in a study of T-cell memory formation after mild COVID-19. TCRdb used MiXCR to reprocess the 5' RACE reads, holding one entry per CDR3 protein. The sample has 560,000 or so distinct CDR3 sequences, approximately 15% seen once. Sequenced: PBMCs or a T cell subset sorted from them (not recorded which). These receptors were taken from an adult woman who had mild COVID-19 (a few samples of this study predate the infection). Cell type and time point are not known.

The chain combines TRBV6-5 with TRBJ1-5; D is ambiguous. CDR1 and CDR2 (germline): MNHEY, SVGAGI. V lost 4 bases and J 7 bases, leaving 17 bases between the germline ends. The CDR3 is 15 residues long. The CDR3 sequence: CASSLSHSLTQPQHF. The CDR3 DNA reads as TGTGCCAGCAGTTTGTCCCACAGTTTAACCCAGCCCCAGCATTTT.

This chain connects TRBV4-1 to TRBJ2-1, with unresolved D. CDR1 is MGHRA, CDR2 YSYEKL, per germline. Deletions cut 1 base from V and 5 bases from J, with 9 bases between. The CDR3 consists of 14 residues. The CDR3 reads CASSQGHVNNEQFF. As DNA, the CDR3 is TGCGCCAGCAGCCAAGGACACGTGAACAATGAGCAGTTCTTC.

The chain links TRBV7-3 to TRBJ2-3, with 7 bases identical to TRBD2. Germline V gives CDR1 SGHTA, CDR2 FQGTGA. This CDR3 region has 18 residues. Unmatched junction bases numbered 13, after V lost 4 bases and J lost 0 bases. The CDR3 spells CASSSLGETSVSTDTQYF. The DNA of the CDR3 is TGTGCCAGCAGCTCCTTAGGAGAAACTAGCGTTAGCACAGATACGCAGTATTTT.

This chain connects TRBV4-2 to TRBJ1-2; D unresolved. The CDR3 is made up of 12 amino acids. Trimming removed 0 bases at V and 8 bases at J, with 7 bases between. In germline, CDR1 is LGHNA, CDR2 YNFKEQ. CDR3 amino acids: CASSQDERGYTF. The CDR3 bases are TGTGCCAGCAGCCAAGATGAGAGGGGCTACACCTTC.

This clonotype appeared a few times. J is TRBJ2-7 and V is TRBV4-2; the D is unclear. The CDR3 loop spans 13 amino acids. V lost 1 base to trimming and J lost 9 bases, with 13 bases between them. Germline CDR1 and CDR2: LGHNA and YNFKEQ. Here the CDR3 reads CASSQVSFTGQYF. The CDR3 region has the DNA TGTGCCAGCAGCCAAGTTAGTTTTACGGGGCAGTACTTC.

The sample holds a few counts of this clonotype. The chain carries TRBV28 and TRBJ1-2, with 9 bases lining up with TRBD1. Germline V CDR1 and CDR2: MDHEN, SYDVKM. V was clipped by 5 bases and J by 8 bases; unmatched bases: 12. This CDR3 region has 15 residues. The DNA of the CDR3 is TGTGCCAGCAGTCTCGAACAGGGGGCGCATACGGGCTACACCTTC. Translating gives CASSLEQGAHTGYTF.

The chain combines TRBV12-3 or TRBV12-4 with TRBJ2-7; D is perhaps TRBD2 (5 bases). Trimming took 6 bases from V and 12 from J, leaving 27 bases between them. The CDR3 runs to 15 residues. The CDR3 coding sequence is TGTGCCAGCAGCCCGGCGGGCTGGTTGGAGGAGGTGCGGTACTTC. Its protein product is CASSPAGWLEEVRYF.

This clonotype was detected only a few times. The chain links TRBV24-1 to TRBJ2-1; no clear D gene. V was shortened by 4 bases and J by 9 bases, with 18 bases between the two germline ends. The CDR3 has 15 residues. Germline-derived CDR1 and CDR2 are KGHDR and SFDVKD. CDR3 sequence (DNA): TGTGCCACCAGTGAAGCTCGCCAATACGGCGGTGAGCAGTTCTTC. Its protein product is CATSEARQYGGEQFF.

The V call is TRBV7-9, the J call TRBJ2-7; TRBD2 agrees at 7 bases. There are 15 residues in the CDR3. V gave up 1 base and J gave up 2 bases; unmatched junction bases: 5. Germline assignment: CDR1 SEHNR and CDR2 FQNEAQ (reference sequence). As DNA, the CDR3 is TGTGCCAGCAGCTTAGAAGGGACTACCACCTACGAGCAGTACTTC. Translated: CASSLEGTTTYEQYF.

The V gene is TRBV7-3, the J gene TRBJ2-7, with TRBD2 matching over 7 bases. Looked up from germline, CDR1 is SGHTA and CDR2 is FQGTGA. This CDR3 region has 13 residues. V shed 5 bases and J 7 bases; nucleotides not matched to a gene: 8. CDR3 loop: CASSTTSVGEQYF. The CDR3 DNA follows: TGTGCCAGCAGCACTACTAGCGTGGGGGAGCAGTACTTC.

This clonotype turned up a few times. For the CDR3, the DNA is TGTGCCAGCAGCTTAAGTCCCCTAGCGGACAATGAGCAGTTCTTC. It codes for CASSLSPLADNEQFF. V and J are TRBV7-3 and TRBJ2-1; 7 bases line up with TRBD2. CDR1 is SGHTA and CDR2 is FQGTGA in the germline V gene. This CDR3 contains 15 residues. J was trimmed by 5 bases and V by 1 base; bases with no gene match: 5. The variable domain in full, with the rest retrieved from reference TRBV7-3 and TRBJ2-1, is GAGVSQTPSNKVTEKGKYVELRCDPISGHTALYWYRQSLGQGPEFLIYFQGTGAADDSGLPNDRFFAVRPEGSVSTLKIQRTERGDSAVYLCASSLSPLADNEQFFGPGTRLTVL.

The V call is TRBV4-3, the J call TRBJ1-2; TRBD1 matches 10 bases. After removal of 3 bases from V and 8 bases from J, the junction contained 6 bases not matched to a gene. The CDR3 spans 14 residues. Germline CDR1 and CDR2: LGHNA and YSLEER. CDR3 sequence: CASSQDRGGNGYTF. CDR3 coding DNA: TGCGCCAGCAGCCAGGACAGGGGGGGGAACGGCTACACCTTC.

This clonotype was recorded a few times. The genes are TRBV7-9 and TRBJ1-4; D is ambiguous. V was pared by 10 bases and J by 3 bases, with 12 bases between. Germline V gives CDR1 SEHNR, CDR2 FQNEAQ (reference sequence). This CDR3 region has 13 residues. The CDR3 is CATTQEANEKLFF. In nucleotides, the CDR3 is TGTGCCACCACTCAGGAAGCTAATGAAAAACTGTTTTTT.

This clonotype occurred a few times. V is TRBV4-1 and J is TRBJ1-4; D perhaps matches TRBD1 (5 bases). There are 18 residues in the CDR3. Germline CDR1 MGHRA, CDR2 YSYEKL. The V end was cut by 0 bases, the J end by 0 bases, with 14 bases between. The CDR3 sequence is CASSQELGREATNEKLFF. The CDR3 DNA reads TGCGCCAGCAGCCAAGAGTTGGGCAGGGAGGCAACTAATGAAAAACTGTTTTTT.

DNA of the CDR3: TGTGCCAGCAGCCAAAATTTTAGACTTGGAGACACTGAAGCTTTCTTT. Its translation is CASSQNFRLGDTEAFF. J is TRBJ1-1 and V is TRBV14; no clear D. V dropped 2 bases and J dropped 3 bases, with 16 bases sitting between them. Germline CDR1 and CDR2: SGHDN and FVKESK. CDR3 length: 16 residues.

This clonotype was counted only a few times. The genes are TRBV29-1 and TRBJ2-7; 10 bases are shared with TRBD2. The V gene's germline CDR1 is SQVTM and CDR2 ANQGSEA. The CDR3 totals 14 residues. The J segment lost 6 bases and the V segment lost 6 bases, leaving 11 bases of the junction unmatched. The CDR3 DNA follows: TGCAGCGTAACAGCGGGAGGGCCCTCGGCCGAGCAGTACTTC. Protein product: CSVTAGGPSAEQYF.

The V gene is TRBV5-1, the J gene TRBJ2-3; D is unresolved. Germline V lookup: CDR1 SGHRS, CDR2 YFSETQ. CDR3 length: 18 amino acids. The V end lost 0 bases, the J end lost 0 bases, and 17 bases lay between the germline ends. The CDR3 spells CASSLEGLVPTSTDTQYF. The CDR3 DNA is TGCGCCAGCAGCTTGGAAGGGCTAGTCCCTACTAGCACAGATACGCAGTATTTT.

This chain links TRBV7-8 with TRBJ2-3; no clear D. V lost 6 bases, J lost 10 bases, and 17 bases lay in between. Germline values: CDR1 SGHVS, CDR2 FQNEAQ. The CDR3 spans 13 residues. The CDR3 region has the DNA TGTGCCAGCAGACTGGACGAACGAACCTCGCAGTATTTT. Translated, it gives CASRLDERTSQYF. Supplemented by reference TRBV7-8 and TRBJ2-3, the full variable domain reads GAGVSQSPRYKVAKRGQDVALRCDPISGHVSLFWYQQALGQGPEFLTYFQNEAQLDKSGLPSDRFFAERPEGSVSTLKIQRTQQEDSAVYLCASRLDERTSQYFGPGTRLTVL.

V gene TRBV11-1 combines with J gene TRBJ1-2; a possible D gene is TRBD1 (5 bases). The germline V gene encodes CDR1 SGHAT and CDR2 FQDESV (reference sequence). The CDR3 is 17 amino acids. Between the trimmed V and J ends, which lost 5 bases and 0 bases, there was a span of 19 bases. The CDR3 protein is CASSRSPEGGANYGYTF. CDR3 coding DNA: TGTGCCAGCAGCCGAAGCCCCGAGGGAGGGGCTAACTATGGCTACACCTTC.

V and J are TRBV9 and TRBJ2-1; 9 nucleotides align to TRBD2. J was trimmed by 5 bases and V by 0 bases; bases with no gene match: 0. The CDR3 covers 14 residues. CDR1 is SGDLS, CDR2 YYNGEE, per germline. CDR3 region: CASSVGLADNEQFF. The CDR3 DNA is TGTGCCAGCAGCGTAGGACTAGCGGACAATGAGCAGTTCTTC.

This clonotype was detected a few times. The chain recombines TRBV10-3 with TRBJ2-7, with D possibly matching TRBD1 (6 bases). Germline-derived CDR1 and CDR2 are ENHRY and SYGVKD. Trimming stripped 5 bases from V and 7 bases from J, with 18 bases between. This CDR3 region has 14 residues. CDR3 amino acids: CAISLNRDPREQYF. In DNA form, the CDR3 reads TGTGCCATCAGTTTAAACAGGGATCCCAGGGAGCAGTACTTC.